This T cell receptor (beta chain) was sequenced for a study of blood T cell repertoires in COVID-19. Study information: The United States, Italy and Spain were the sources of the acute and convalescent COVID-19 samples. The cDNA or gDNA used as material had been derived from T cells, B-cell-depleted T cells, or PBMCs.

CDR3 length: 13 amino acids. Germline loops: CDR1 SGHDT, CDR2 YYEEEE. Trimming at V came to 5 bases and at J to 1 base, leaving 2 bases not matched to a gene. Study processing details: Nucleated cell number was recorded as an estimate derived from reference gene primer amplification. Repertoires were generated with immunoSEQ multiplex PCR, while TCRdb's copy carries only in-frame clones and drops some. V, J and clone size derive from that table, while D and trimming were established from the DNA sequence. The sample shows about 180,000 clones, approximately 89% of them seen only once. All enrollees were roughly 18 to 90 years old and from approximately 25 US areas.

V usage is TRBV5-6 and J usage is TRBJ1-1, with 7 nucleotides matching TRBD1. The material sequenced was PBMCs or T cells enriched from blood (not recorded which). This sequence originates from a woman aged 40 to 55 with acute COVID-19. The CDR3 bases are TGTGCCAGCAGGTGGACAGGGAACACTGAAGCTTTCTTT. Residues: CASRWTGNTEAFF.